The 21 T cell receptor beta chains in this list originate from one sample, sequenced in a study of regulatory T cells in long-lasting Graves disease. Through Arm-PCR of CDR3 regions and iRepertoire HTBI primers, TCR beta libraries were built. One entry per CDR3 protein results from TCRdb running MiXCR on the multiplex PCR reads. The table has about 350,000 distinct CDR3 sequences, around 17% seen once. The time point denotes: newly diagnosed GD, antithyroid drugs for less than 3 months. From RNA extracted from PBMCs, the TCR library was made. The same specimen was also included in a second study, on T cells in Graves' hyperthyroidism and ophthalmopathy.

The material sequenced was peripheral blood mononuclear cells (PBMCs), taken at new diagnosis, from a patient treated with antithyroid drugs. All receptors come from a man in his forties with Graves disease.

Only a few counts were recorded for this clonotype. V is TRBV6-1 and J is TRBJ2-5; 8 bases are shared with TRBD2. CDR3 size: 17 residues. CDR1 is MNHNS and CDR2 is SASEGT in the germline V gene. V shed 6 bases, J shed 7 bases, and the junction held 19 bases outside the gene matches. CDR3 sequence: CASSIPGPGTRPVTQYF. The CDR3 DNA sequence: TGTGCCAGCAGCATACCGGGACCCGGGACTAGGCCGGTGACCCAGTACTTC.

This clonotype was detected ten times or more. J is TRBJ2-1 and V is TRBV9; 11 bases align to TRBD2. CDR3 length: 15 residues. After removal of 0 bases from V and 7 bases from J, the junction contained 3 bases not matched to a gene. Per the germline V gene, CDR1 is SGDLS and CDR2 is YYNGEE. The DNA for the CDR3 is TGTGCCAGCAGCGTAGCTAGCGGGGGGTTTAATGAGCAGTTCTTC. It translates to CASSVASGGFNEQFF. The full variable domain, with the rest looked up from reference TRBV9 and TRBJ2-1, is DSGVTQTPKHLITATGQRVTLRCSPRSGDLSVYWYQQSLDQGLQFLIQYYNGEERAKGNILERFSAQQFPDLHSELNLSSLELGDSALYFCASSVASGGFNEQFFGPGTRLTVL.

This clonotype was detected ten times or more. The chain links TRBV7-9 to TRBJ2-6; possible D gene TRBD2, 5 bases. The V and J ends lost 3 bases and 2 bases respectively, with 8 bases between them. The CDR3 is 15 amino acids. Per the germline V gene, CDR1 is SEHNR and CDR2 is FQNEAQ (reference sequence). This CDR3 is CASSLRVAGANVLTF. The CDR3 DNA reads TGTGCCAGCAGCTTGAGGGTCGCTGGGGCCAACGTCCTGACTTTC.

In this sample, this clonotype turned up many times. This chain uses TRBV12-3 or TRBV12-4 with TRBJ2-5; TRBD1 matches 7 bases. CDR3 length: 15 amino acids. V dropped 2 bases and J dropped 2; count of bases not matched to a gene: 5. CDR3 amino acids: CASSLNRGPQETQYF. The CDR3 coding sequence is TGTGCCAGCAGTTTAAACAGGGGCCCGCAAGAGACCCAGTACTTC.

This clonotype has a count of ten or more. V is TRBV28 and J is TRBJ2-3, with D hard to call. CDR3 length: 13 amino acids. V shed 6 bases and J shed 6 bases, with 13 bases lying between them. Per the germline V gene, CDR1 is MDHEN and CDR2 is SYDVKM. This chain's CDR3 is CASSPLSWDTQYF. The DNA for the CDR3 is TGTGCCAGCAGCCCTTTGTCGTGGGATACGCAGTATTTT.

This clonotype was observed many times. The rearrangement joins TRBV24-1 to TRBJ2-1, with 8 bases aligning to TRBD2. The better agreement between TRBJ2-5 and the DNA end casts doubt on the J call. CDR3 length equals 15 residues. CDR1 is KGHDR and CDR2 is SFDVKD in the germline V gene. CDR3 nucleotides: TGTGCCACCAGTGATACGGGGGGGCCAGGGGAGACCCAGTACTTC. Translation: CATSDTGGPGETQYF.

V is TRBV20-1 and J is TRBJ1-2; 7 bases map to TRBD1. This CDR3 is 14 amino acids long. In germline, CDR1 is DFQATT, CDR2 SNEGSKA (reference sequence). V was clipped by 6 bases and J by 6 bases; unmatched bases: 13. The CDR3 nucleotides read TGCAGTGCCCGAAGACAGGGCGGGCAGGATGGCTACACCTTC. Its protein product is CSARRQGGQDGYTF.

This clonotype was seen only a few times. The CDR3 loop is CASSLRRDRNNEKLFF. CDR3 bases: TGTGCCAGCAGCTTACGCCGGGACAGGAATAATGAAAAACTGTTTTTT. The chain joins TRBV7-9 to TRBJ1-4; 8 bases are a match to TRBD1. The germline CDR1 and CDR2 sequences are SEHNR and FQNEAQ (reference sequence). This CDR3 region has 16 residues. Trimming took 2 bases from V and 4 from J; bases not matched to a gene: 6.

This clonotype was seen at least ten times. The rearrangement links TRBV10-3 to TRBJ1-1, with D perhaps TRBD1 (5 bases). V was shortened by 0 bases and J by 4 bases, with 15 bases between the two germline ends. The CDR3 length is 16 residues. Germline loops: CDR1 ENHRY, CDR2 SYGVKD. CDR3 sequence: CAISESQRGRGTEAFF. CDR3 nucleotides: TGTGCCATCAGTGAGTCTCAACGAGGGAGGGGCACTGAAGCTTTCTTT.

J is TRBJ2-3 and V is TRBV13; 8 bases agree with TRBD2. The ends lost 5 bases at V and 0 bases at J; junction bases unmatched: 10. Germline V gene sequence: CDR1 PRHDT, CDR2 FYEKMQ (reference sequence). The CDR3 has 17 residues. CDR3 protein: CASSEILAETSTDTQYF. The CDR3 DNA sequence: TGTGCCAGCAGCGAAATACTAGCGGAGACTAGCACAGATACGCAGTATTTT.

As for this clonotype: This probably arose from a read error, given a far larger clone one base away. The V call is TRBV7-2, the J call TRBJ2-1, with D maybe TRBD1 (6 bases). This CDR3 spans 15 amino acids. Trimming removed 5 bases from V and 10 bases from J, with 21 bases in between. In germline, CDR1 is SGHTA, CDR2 FQGNSA. DNA for the CDR3: TGTGCCAGCAGCCTAAGGCGATACTCAGGGGTCGAGCAGTTCTTC. Amino acids: CASSLRRYSGVEQFF.

This clonotype appeared many times. The chain is built from TRBV6-2 or TRBV6-3 and TRBJ2-2; possibly TRBD2 for D (5 bases). V was pared by 5 bases and J by 7 bases, with 17 bases between. Germline CDR1 and CDR2: MNHEY and SVGEGT. The CDR3 runs 15 residues. CDR3 coding DNA: TGTGCCAGCAGTGAAATTCGGGGTTCGGGCGGGGAGCTGTTTTTT. Translating gives CASSEIRGSGGELFF.

The chain recombines TRBV6-2 or TRBV6-3 with TRBJ2-4, with no clear D. The CDR3 runs 15 residues. The germline V and J ends were trimmed by 2 bases and 0 bases, with 8 bases remaining between them. Germline CDR1 is MNHEY and CDR2 is SVGEGT. The CDR3 DNA sequence: TGTGCCAGCAGTTACCCGGCTGGAGCCAAAAACATTCAGTACTTC. Its protein is CASSYPAGAKNIQYF.

This clonotype was seen many times. This chain joins TRBV11-2 and TRBJ2-5; D is undetermined. Trimming took 4 bases from V and 4 from J, leaving 13 bases between them. Germline V CDR1 and CDR2: SGHAT, FQNNGV. CDR3 length: 14 residues. CDR3: CASSSPGPGETQYF. CDR3 bases: TGTGCCAGCAGCTCACCGGGCCCTGGAGAGACCCAGTACTTC.

This clonotype was counted at least ten times. The genes are TRBV11-2 and TRBJ2-3, with TRBD2 as a possible D gene (7 bases). The CDR3 loop spans 14 amino acids. The germline V gene encodes CDR1 SGHAT and CDR2 FQNNGV. Trimming left V 3 bases short and J 7 bases short, with 14 bases between. The CDR3 coding sequence is TGTGCCAGCAGCTTGGGGGGGGCAGGGAATACGCAGTATTTT. Translated: CASSLGGAGNTQYF.

This clonotype has a count of ten or more. The J gene is TRBJ1-3, the V gene TRBV2; D gene uncertain. This CDR3 is 19 amino acids long. CDR1 and CDR2 (germline): SNHLY, FYNNEI. The V end lost 3 bases, the J end lost 8 bases, and 29 bases lay between the germline ends. CDR3 coding DNA: TGTGCCAGCAGTGATCGAAGAGGGTTCATTTTTGGCCGTAGACACACCATATATTTT. Translating gives CASSDRRGFIFGRRHTIYF.

Many counts were recorded for this clonotype. The chain links TRBV5-1 to TRBJ2-7, with 8 positions matching TRBD1. The CDR3 runs to 14 residues. Germline lookup yields CDR1 SGHRS and CDR2 YFSETQ. V was pared by 4 bases and J by 0 bases, with 3 bases of the junction left unmatched. The CDR3 DNA sequence: TGCGCCAGCAGCAAAGGACAGGGCTCCTACGAGCAGTACTTC. Translated, it gives CASSKGQGSYEQYF.

To note about this clonotype: A much larger clone is a single base away; this may be a read error. This sequence joins TRBV20-1 and TRBJ2-1; 8 positions match TRBD1. Germline CDR1 DFQATT, CDR2 SNEGSKA (reference sequence). The CDR3 is 18 residues long. CDR3 sequence reads: CSARDIHGQGATYNGQFF. In DNA, the CDR3 is TGCAGTGCTAGAGATATTCACGGCCAGGGGGCCACCTACAATGGGCAGTTCTTC.

The chain combines TRBV27 with TRBJ2-1, with TRBD2 matching over 11 bases. This CDR3 region has 16 residues. V dropped 5 bases and J dropped 5; count of bases not matched to a gene: 8. The germline V gene has CDR1 MNHEY and CDR2 SMNVEV (reference sequence). The CDR3 loop is CASSTRLAGRNNEQFF. The CDR3 DNA reads as TGTGCCAGCAGTACTAGACTAGCGGGGAGGAACAATGAGCAGTTCTTC.

In regard to this clonotype: A much larger clone is a single base away; this may be a read error. V is TRBV3-1 and J is TRBJ2-5; D not resolved. The V gene's germline CDR1 is LGHDT and CDR2 YNNKEL (reference sequence). The CDR3 is made up of 17 amino acids. The CDR3 here is CASSQDGVAKYQETRYF. CDR3 DNA: TGTGCCAGCAGCCAAGATGGAGTAGCCAAGTACCAAGAGACCCGGTACTTC.

This clonotype was counted at least ten times. The chain joins TRBV20-1 to TRBJ2-7; D uncertain. Per germline, CDR1 DFQATT and CDR2 SNEGSKA (reference sequence). V lost 3 bases to trimming and J lost 2 bases, with 11 bases between them. This CDR3 has 13 amino acids. The CDR3 DNA is TGCAGTGCTAGGGCCACAGCCACCTACGAGCAGTACTTC. Translation: CSARATATYEQYF.